These 9 T cell receptor beta chains were sequenced from one sample in a study of blood T cell repertoires in COVID-19. TCRdb keeps only in-frame clones here, not all; method: immunoSEQ multiplex PCR. The table shows roughly 150,000 clones, with roughly nine tenths occurring only once. Sequencing was carried out using PBMCs or T cells enriched from blood (not recorded which). Every receptor here comes from a woman in her thirties or forties who had been exposed to COVID-19.

The rearrangement uses TRBV7-2 and TRBJ1-6, with 9 bases lining up with TRBD1. The germline V gene has CDR1 SGHTA and CDR2 FQGNSA. There are 15 residues in the CDR3. Trimming cost V 5 bases and J 8 bases; bases outside gene matches: 7. The CDR3 loop reads CASSPRTGAYSPLHF. The CDR3 DNA follows: TGTGCCAGCAGCCCCCGGACAGGGGCTTATTCACCCCTCCACTTT. Full variable domain (remainder filled in from reference TRBV7-2 and TRBJ1-6): GAGVSQSPSNKVTEKGKDVELRCDPISGHTALYWYRQSLGQGLEFLIYFQGNSAPDKSGLPSDRFSAERTGGSVSTLTIQRTQQEDSAVYLCASSPRTGAYSPLHFGNGTRLTVT.

The chain has TRBV20-1 and TRBJ1-1; D is undetermined. This CDR3 comprises 11 residues. CDR1 and CDR2 from the germline V gene are DFQATT and SNEGSKA (reference sequence). Trimming removed 7 bases at V and 6 bases at J, with 12 bases between. The DNA of the CDR3 is TGCAGTGTAGAGGGCCAGGCTGAAGCTTTCTTT. Translating gives CSVEGQAEAFF.

The CDR3 sequence is CASSHRDRGPVGKNIQYF. The CDR3 DNA sequence: TGTGCCAGCAGTCACCGGGACAGGGGGCCGGTTGGCAAAAACATTCAGTACTTC. The chain uses TRBV6-2 or TRBV6-3 and TRBJ2-4; 12 bases align to TRBD1. Trimming took 5 bases from V and 3 from J; bases not matched to a gene: 11. CDR3 length equals 18 residues. Germline V gene data show CDR1 as MNHEY and CDR2 as SVGEGT.

This sequence joins TRBV19 and TRBJ2-2, with TRBD2 matching 7 bases. The CDR3 runs 14 residues. V shed 10 bases, J shed 5 bases, and the junction held 10 bases outside the gene matches. In germline, CDR1 is LNHDA, CDR2 SQIVND (reference sequence). Here the CDR3 reads CATLGGLVTGELFF. DNA of the CDR3: TGTGCCACCCTAGGAGGACTAGTGACCGGGGAGCTGTTTTTT.

This chain uses TRBV9 with TRBJ2-1; 7 bases fit TRBD1. The J segment lost 3 bases and the V segment lost 0 bases, leaving 9 bases of the junction unmatched. Germline CDR1 reads SGDLS; CDR2 reads YYNGEE. The CDR3 is made up of 17 amino acids. For the CDR3, the DNA is TGTGCCAGCAGCGTAGAGGGCAGAGGGGGCATCTACAATGAGCAGTTCTTC. Its protein product is CASSVEGRGGIYNEQFF.

The chain is built from TRBV29-1 and TRBJ1-5; 8 bases match TRBD1. CDR3 length equals 13 residues. Germline loops: CDR1 SQVTM, CDR2 ANQGSEA. V lost 5 bases to trimming and J lost 5 bases; unmatched junction nucleotides: 5. CDR3 in amino acids: CSVRRGLDQPQHF. The CDR3 DNA sequence: TGCAGCGTTCGCAGGGGGCTCGATCAGCCCCAGCATTTT.

The CDR3 DNA reads as TGTGCCAGCAGACCCCAAGGGGCAGATACGCAGTATTTT. Translating it yields CASRPQGADTQYF. The rearrangement joins TRBV2 to TRBJ2-3; the D gene is possibly TRBD1 (5 bases). The germline CDR1 and CDR2 sequences are SNHLY and FYNNEI. V was cut by 6 bases and J by 4 bases, with 11 bases left in between. This CDR3 has 13 amino acids.

The V call is TRBV6-5, the J call TRBJ1-2, with D possibly matching TRBD1 (6 bases). V lost 0 bases, J lost 6 bases, and 17 bases lay in between. CDR3 length equals 16 residues. Germline V gives CDR1 MNHEY, CDR2 SVGAGI. The CDR3 loop reads CASSYSLLLDRHGYTF. The CDR3 DNA reads TGTGCCAGCAGTTACTCTCTACTACTCGACAGGCATGGCTACACCTTC.

The V and J genes are TRBV11-2 and TRBJ1-2, with D unclear. The germline V and J ends were trimmed by 4 bases and 8 bases, with 11 bases remaining between them. Germline CDR1 SGHAT, CDR2 FQNNGV. This CDR3 has 12 residues. The CDR3 sequence is CASSSLLGGYTF. DNA of the CDR3: TGTGCCAGCAGCTCACTCCTAGGAGGCTACACCTTC.